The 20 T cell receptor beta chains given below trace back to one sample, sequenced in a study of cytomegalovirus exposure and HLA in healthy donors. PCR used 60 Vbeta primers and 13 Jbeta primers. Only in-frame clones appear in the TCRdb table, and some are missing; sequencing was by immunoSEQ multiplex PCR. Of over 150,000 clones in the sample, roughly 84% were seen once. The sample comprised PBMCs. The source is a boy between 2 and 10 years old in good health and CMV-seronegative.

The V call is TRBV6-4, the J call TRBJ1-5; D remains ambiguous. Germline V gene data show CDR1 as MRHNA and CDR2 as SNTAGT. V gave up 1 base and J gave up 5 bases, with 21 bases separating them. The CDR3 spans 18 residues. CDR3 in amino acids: CASSDFPPKDILDQPQHF. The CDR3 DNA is TGTGCCAGCAGTGACTTTCCCCCCAAAGACATACTTGATCAGCCCCAGCATTTT.

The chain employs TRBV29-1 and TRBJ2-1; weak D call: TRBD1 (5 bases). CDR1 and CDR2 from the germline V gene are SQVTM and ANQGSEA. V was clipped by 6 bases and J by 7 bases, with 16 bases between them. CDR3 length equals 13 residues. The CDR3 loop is CSVLGRRMNEQFF. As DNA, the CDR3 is TGCAGCGTCCTGGGGCGCCGGATGAATGAGCAGTTCTTC.

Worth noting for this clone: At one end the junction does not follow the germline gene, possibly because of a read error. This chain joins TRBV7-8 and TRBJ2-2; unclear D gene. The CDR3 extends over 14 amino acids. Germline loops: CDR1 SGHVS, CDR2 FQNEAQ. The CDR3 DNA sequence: TGTGCCAGCACCTTACTCCCGAACACCGGGGAGCTGTTTTTT. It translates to CASTLLPNTGELFF.

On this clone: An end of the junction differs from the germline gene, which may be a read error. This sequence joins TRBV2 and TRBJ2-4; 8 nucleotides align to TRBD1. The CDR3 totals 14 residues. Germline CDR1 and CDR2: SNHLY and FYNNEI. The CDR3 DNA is TGTGCCAGCACAGGGGGCTTCCCCAAAAATATTCAGTACTTC. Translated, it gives CASTGGFPKNIQYF.

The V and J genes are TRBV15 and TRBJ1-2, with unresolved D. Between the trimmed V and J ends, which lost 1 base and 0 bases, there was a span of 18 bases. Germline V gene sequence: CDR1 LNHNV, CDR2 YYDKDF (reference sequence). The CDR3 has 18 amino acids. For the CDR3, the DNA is TGTGCCACCAGCAGAGGGCGGGGTGAAGGAGATCCTAACTATGGCTACACCTTC. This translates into CATSRGRGEGDPNYGYTF.

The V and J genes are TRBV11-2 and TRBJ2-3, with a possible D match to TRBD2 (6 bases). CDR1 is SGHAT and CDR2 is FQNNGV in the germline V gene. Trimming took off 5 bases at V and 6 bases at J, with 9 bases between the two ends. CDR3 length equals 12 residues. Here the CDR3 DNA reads TGTGCCAGCAGCCCGGGACTTGATACGCAGTATTTT. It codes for CASSPGLDTQYF.

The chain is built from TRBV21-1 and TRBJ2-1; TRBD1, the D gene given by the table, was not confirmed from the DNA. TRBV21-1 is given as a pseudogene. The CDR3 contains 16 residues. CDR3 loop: CASTSRETGGFDEQFF. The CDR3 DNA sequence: TGTGCCAGCACCTCGAGGGAGACAGGGGGCTTCGATGAGCAGTTCTTC.

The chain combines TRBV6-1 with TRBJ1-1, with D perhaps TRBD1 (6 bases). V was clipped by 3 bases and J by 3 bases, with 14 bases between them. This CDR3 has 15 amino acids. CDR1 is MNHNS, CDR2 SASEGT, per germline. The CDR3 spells CASSDIGAGDTEAFF. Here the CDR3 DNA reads TGTGCCAGCAGTGATATTGGGGCAGGGGACACTGAAGCTTTCTTT.

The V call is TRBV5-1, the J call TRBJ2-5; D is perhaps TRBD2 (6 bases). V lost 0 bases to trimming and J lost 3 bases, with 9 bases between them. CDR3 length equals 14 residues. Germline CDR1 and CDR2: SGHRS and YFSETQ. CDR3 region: CASSLVPGEETQYF. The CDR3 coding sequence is TGCGCCAGCAGCTTGGTGCCGGGAGAAGAGACCCAGTACTTC.

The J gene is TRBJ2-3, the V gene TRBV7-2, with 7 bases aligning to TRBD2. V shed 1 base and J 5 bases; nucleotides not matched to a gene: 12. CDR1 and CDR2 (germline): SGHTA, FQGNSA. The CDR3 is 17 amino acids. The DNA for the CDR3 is TGTGCCAGCAGCTTAGTCCCCCGGGGGGTCTGGGGAGATACGCAGTATTTT. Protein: CASSLVPRGVWGDTQYF. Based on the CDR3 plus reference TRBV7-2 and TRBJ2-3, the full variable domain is GAGVSQSPSNKVTEKGKDVELRCDPISGHTALYWYRQSLGQGLEFLIYFQGNSAPDKSGLPSDRFSAERTGGSVSTLTIQRTQQEDSAVYLCASSLVPRGVWGDTQYFGPGTRLTVL.

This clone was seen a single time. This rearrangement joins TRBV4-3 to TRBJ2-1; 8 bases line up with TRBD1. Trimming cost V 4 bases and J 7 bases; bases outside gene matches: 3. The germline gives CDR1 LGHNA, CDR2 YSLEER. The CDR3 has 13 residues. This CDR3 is CASSPYRGNEQFF. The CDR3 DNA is TGCGCCAGCAGCCCTTACAGGGGGAATGAGCAGTTCTTC.

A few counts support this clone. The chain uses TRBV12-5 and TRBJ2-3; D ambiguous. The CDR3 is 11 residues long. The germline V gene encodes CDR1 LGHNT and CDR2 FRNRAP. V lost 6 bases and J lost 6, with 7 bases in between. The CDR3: CASGESDTQYF. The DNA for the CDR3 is TGTGCTAGTGGGGAGTCGGATACGCAGTATTTT.

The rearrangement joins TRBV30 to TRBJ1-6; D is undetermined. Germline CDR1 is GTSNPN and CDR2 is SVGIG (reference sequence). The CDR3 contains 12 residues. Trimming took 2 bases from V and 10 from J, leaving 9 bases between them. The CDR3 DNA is TGTGCCTGGAGTCAATCGGGATCACCCCTCCACTTT. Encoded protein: CAWSQSGSPLHF.

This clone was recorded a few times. CDR3 DNA: TGTGCCAGGGCCAGGGAGCAGTTCTTC. Its translation: CARAREQFF. The rearrangement uses TRBV6-1 and TRBJ2-1; the D is unclear. Germline assignment: CDR1 MNHNS and CDR2 SASEGT. The CDR3 is made up of 9 amino acids. The ends were cut back, 9 bases at V and 10 bases at J, with 7 bases in the middle.

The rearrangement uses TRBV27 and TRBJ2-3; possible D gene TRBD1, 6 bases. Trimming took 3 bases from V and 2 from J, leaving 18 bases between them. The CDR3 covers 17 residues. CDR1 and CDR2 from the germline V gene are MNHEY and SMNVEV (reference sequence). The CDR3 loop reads CASSFSRVRDITDTQYF. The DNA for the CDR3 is TGTGCCAGCAGTTTTAGTCGGGTCCGGGACATCACAGATACGCAGTATTTT.

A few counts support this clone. CDR3 protein: CASSESGAGELFF. The CDR3 nucleotides read TGCGCCAGCAGTGAATCGGGGGCCGGGGAGCTGTTTTTT. This rearrangement joins TRBV10-2 to TRBJ2-2; possible D gene TRBD2, 6 bases. From germline, CDR1 is WSHSY and CDR2 SAAADI. V was pared by 3 bases and J by 6 bases, with 8 bases between. The CDR3 runs to 13 residues.

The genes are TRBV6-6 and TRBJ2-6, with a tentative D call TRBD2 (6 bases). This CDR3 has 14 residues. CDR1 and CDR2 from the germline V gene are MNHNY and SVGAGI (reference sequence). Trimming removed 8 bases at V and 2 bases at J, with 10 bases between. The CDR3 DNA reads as TGTGCCAGCGACGGGAGCACTGGGGCCAACGTCCTGACTTTC. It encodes CASDGSTGANVLTF.

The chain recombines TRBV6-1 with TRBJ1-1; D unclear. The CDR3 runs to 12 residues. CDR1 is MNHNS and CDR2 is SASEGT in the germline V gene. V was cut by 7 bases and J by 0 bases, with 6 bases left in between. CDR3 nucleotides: TGTGCCAGCAAGCGGATGAACACTGAAGCTTTCTTT. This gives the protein CASKRMNTEAFF.

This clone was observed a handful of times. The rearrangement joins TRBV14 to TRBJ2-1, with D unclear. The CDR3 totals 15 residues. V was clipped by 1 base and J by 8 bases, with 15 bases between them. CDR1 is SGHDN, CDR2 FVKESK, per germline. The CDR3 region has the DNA TGTGCCAGCAGCCAAGCTTGGGCCGGCCTCCATGAGCAGTTCTTC. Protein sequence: CASSQAWAGLHEQFF.

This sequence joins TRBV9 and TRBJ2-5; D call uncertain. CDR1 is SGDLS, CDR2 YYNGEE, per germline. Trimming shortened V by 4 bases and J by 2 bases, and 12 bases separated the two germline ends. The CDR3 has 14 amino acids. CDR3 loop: CASSLTDWQETQYF. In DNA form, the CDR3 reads TGTGCCAGCAGCCTTACCGACTGGCAAGAGACCCAGTACTTC.